This T cell receptor (beta chain) was recovered during a study of T cells in narcolepsy. The method was immunoSEQ multiplex PCR; TCRdb's version includes in-frame clones alone and lacks a portion of them. The repertoire holds about 13,000 clones, with approximately 88% as singletons. V lost 7 bases, J lost 6 bases, and 7 bases stayed unmatched. CDR3 length: 14 residues. Germline V CDR1 and CDR2: MNHNY, SVGAGI (reference sequence). The sample comprised CD45RA- memory CD4+ T cells from PBMCs. The receptor was derived from a human donor with narcolepsy. This rearrangement joins TRBV6-6 to TRBJ2-1; 9 bases are a match to TRBD2. CDR3 nucleotides: TGTGCCAGCATGCCTAGCGGGGTTGCCAATGAGCAGTTCTTC. Its translation: CASMPSGVANEQFF.